The 4 T cell receptor beta chains below all came from one sample that was sequenced in a study of cytomegalovirus exposure and HLA in healthy donors. PCR used 60 Vbeta primers and 13 Jbeta primers. This table comes from immunoSEQ multiplex PCR, and its TCRdb copy is limited to in-frame clones, with some not included. The sample holds over 120,000 clones, approximately 80% seen once. Source material: PBMCs. These receptor sequences come from a woman aged 18 to 35 in good health and CMV-seropositive.

This clone came up once. V usage is TRBV4-1 and J usage is TRBJ2-5, with TRBD1 identical over 8 bases. Germline V CDR1 and CDR2: MGHRA, YSYEKL. Unmatched junction bases numbered 6, after V lost 1 base and J lost 5 bases. CDR3 size: 15 residues. The CDR3 region has the DNA TGCGCCAGCAGCCAAGTGGACAGGGAGATGGAGACCCAGTACTTC. It specifies CASSQVDREMETQYF.

This clone was detected only once. The chain joins TRBV14 to TRBJ2-1, with 8 bases lining up with TRBD2. Germline lookup yields CDR1 SGHDN and CDR2 FVKESK. The CDR3 is made up of 15 amino acids. V trimming: 4 bases; J trimming: 7 bases; junction bases outside the gene matches: 9. The CDR3 is CASSRLPGGLNEQFF. The CDR3, as DNA: TGTGCCAGCAGCCGACTTCCGGGGGGGTTGAATGAGCAGTTCTTC. The variable domain in full, with the rest retrieved from reference TRBV14 and TRBJ2-1, is EAGVTQFPSHSVIEKGQTVTLRCDPISGHDNLYWYRRVMGKEIKFLLHFVKESKQDESGMPNNRFLAERTGGTYSTLKVQPAELEDSGVYFCASSRLPGGLNEQFFGPGTRLTVL.

The chain has TRBV10-3 and TRBJ2-3; D is undetermined. V lost 0 bases and J lost 7, with 8 bases in between. The CDR3 has 13 amino acids. From germline, CDR1 is ENHRY and CDR2 SYGVKD. This CDR3 reads CAISESIVNTQYF. The CDR3 DNA follows: TGTGCCATCAGTGAGTCGATAGTTAATACGCAGTATTTT.

This chain connects TRBV27 to TRBJ2-7; TRBD1 agrees at 10 bases. The trim removed 3 bases at V and 3 bases at J, leaving 11 bases unmatched. Germline V CDR1 and CDR2: MNHEY, SMNVEV (reference sequence). This CDR3 is built from 17 residues. The CDR3, as DNA: TGTGCCAGCAGTTTTGGGACAGGGGAACCGACGGTCTACGAGCAGTACTTC. This codes for CASSFGTGEPTVYEQYF.